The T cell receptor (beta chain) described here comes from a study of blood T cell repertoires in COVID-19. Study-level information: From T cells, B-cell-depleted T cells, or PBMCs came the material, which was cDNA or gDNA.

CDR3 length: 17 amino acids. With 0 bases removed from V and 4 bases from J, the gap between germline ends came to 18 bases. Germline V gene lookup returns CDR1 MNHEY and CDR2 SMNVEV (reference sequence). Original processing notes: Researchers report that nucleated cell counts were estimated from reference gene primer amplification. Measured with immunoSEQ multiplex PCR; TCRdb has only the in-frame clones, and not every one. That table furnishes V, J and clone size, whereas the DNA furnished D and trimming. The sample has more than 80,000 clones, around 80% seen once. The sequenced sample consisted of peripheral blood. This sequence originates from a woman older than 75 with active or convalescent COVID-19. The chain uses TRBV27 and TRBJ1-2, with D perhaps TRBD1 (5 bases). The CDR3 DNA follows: TGTGCCAGCAGTTTATCCCCACTCGGGGGGAGGGGCTATGGCTACACCTTC. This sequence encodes CASSLSPLGGRGYGYTF.